This TCR beta chain was sequenced during a study of blood T cell repertoires in COVID-19. About the research overall: In each case, the material was cDNA or gDNA derived from T cells, B-cell-depleted T cells, or PBMCs.

The assay was immunoSEQ multiplex PCR, and TCRdb's table has in-frame clones only and misses some. The data hold about 160,000 clones, with about 90% observed a single time. Trimming took 5 bases from V and 0 from J; bases not matched to a gene: 3. This CDR3 region has 14 residues. The germline V gene encodes CDR1 KGHDR and CDR2 SFDVKD. This sequence joins TRBV24-1 and TRBJ2-7, with 7 bases fitting TRBD1. The receptor was derived from a man under 40 with COVID-19, enrolled during active disease. Sequenced input: peripheral blood. The DNA for the CDR3 is TGTGCCACCAGTGCCGGACAGGACTCCTACGAGCAGTACTTC. Its translation is CATSAGQDSYEQYF.